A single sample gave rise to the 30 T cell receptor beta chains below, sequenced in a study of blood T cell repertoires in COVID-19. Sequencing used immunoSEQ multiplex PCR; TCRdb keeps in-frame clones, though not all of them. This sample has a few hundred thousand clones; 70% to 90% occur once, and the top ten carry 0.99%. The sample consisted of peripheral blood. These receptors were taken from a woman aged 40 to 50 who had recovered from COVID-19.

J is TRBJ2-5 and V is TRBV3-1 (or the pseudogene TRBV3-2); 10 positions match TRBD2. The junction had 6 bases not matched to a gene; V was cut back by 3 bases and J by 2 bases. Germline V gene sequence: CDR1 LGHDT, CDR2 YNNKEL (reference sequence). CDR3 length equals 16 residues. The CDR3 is CASSHAVTSGQETQYF. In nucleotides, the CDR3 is TGTGCCAGCAGCCATGCGGTGACTAGCGGGCAAGAGACCCAGTACTTC.

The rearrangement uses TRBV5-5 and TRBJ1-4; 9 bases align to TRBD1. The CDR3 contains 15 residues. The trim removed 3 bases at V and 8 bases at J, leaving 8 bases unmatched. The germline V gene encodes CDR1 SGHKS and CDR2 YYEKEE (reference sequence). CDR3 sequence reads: CASSWGTGGREKLFF. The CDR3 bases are TGTGCCAGCAGCTGGGGAACAGGGGGCCGAGAAAAACTGTTTTTT.

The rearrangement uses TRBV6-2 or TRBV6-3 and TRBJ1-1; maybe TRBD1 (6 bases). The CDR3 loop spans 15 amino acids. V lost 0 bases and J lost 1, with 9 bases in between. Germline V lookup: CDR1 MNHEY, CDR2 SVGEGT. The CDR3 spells CASSYSRTANTEAFF. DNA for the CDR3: TGTGCCAGCAGTTACTCCCGGACAGCGAACACTGAAGCTTTCTTT.

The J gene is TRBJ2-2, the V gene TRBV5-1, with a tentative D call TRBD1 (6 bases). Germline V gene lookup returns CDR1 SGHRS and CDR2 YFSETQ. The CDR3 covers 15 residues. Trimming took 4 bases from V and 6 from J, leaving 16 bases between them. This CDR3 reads CASSPGQPGPGELFF. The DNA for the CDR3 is TGCGCCAGCAGCCCCGGACAGCCGGGACCCGGGGAGCTGTTTTTT. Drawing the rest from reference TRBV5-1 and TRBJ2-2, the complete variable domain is KAGVTQTPRYLIKTRGQQVTLSCSPISGHRSVSWYQQTPGQGLQFLFEYFSETQRNKGNFPGRFSGRQFSNSRSEMNVSTLELGDSALYLCASSPGQPGPGELFFGEGSRLTVL.

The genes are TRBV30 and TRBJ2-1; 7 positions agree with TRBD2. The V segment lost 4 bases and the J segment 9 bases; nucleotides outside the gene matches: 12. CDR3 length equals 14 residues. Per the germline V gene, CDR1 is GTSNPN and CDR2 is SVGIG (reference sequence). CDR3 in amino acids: CAWNGASGVGEQFF. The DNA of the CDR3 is TGTGCCTGGAATGGGGCTAGCGGAGTGGGTGAGCAGTTCTTC.

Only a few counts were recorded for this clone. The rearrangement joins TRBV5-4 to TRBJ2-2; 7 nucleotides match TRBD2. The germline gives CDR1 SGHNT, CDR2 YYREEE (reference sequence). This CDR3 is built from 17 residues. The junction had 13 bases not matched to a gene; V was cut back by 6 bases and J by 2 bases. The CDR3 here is CASTRIGVAGNTGELFF. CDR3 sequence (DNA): TGTGCCAGCACCCGGATCGGGGTAGCGGGTAACACCGGGGAGCTGTTTTTT.

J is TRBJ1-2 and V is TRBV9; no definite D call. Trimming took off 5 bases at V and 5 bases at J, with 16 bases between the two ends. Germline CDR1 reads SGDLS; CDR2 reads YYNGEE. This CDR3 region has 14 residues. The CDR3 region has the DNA TGTGCCAGCAGTGCAGACCCGAGGCCTTATGGCTACACCTTC. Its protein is CASSADPRPYGYTF.

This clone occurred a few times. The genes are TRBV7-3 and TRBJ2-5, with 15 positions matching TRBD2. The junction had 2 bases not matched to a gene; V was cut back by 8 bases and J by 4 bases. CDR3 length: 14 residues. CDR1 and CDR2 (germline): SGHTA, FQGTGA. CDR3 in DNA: TGTGCCAGCTTGGGACTAGCGGGAGGAGAGACCCAGTACTTC. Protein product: CASLGLAGGETQYF.

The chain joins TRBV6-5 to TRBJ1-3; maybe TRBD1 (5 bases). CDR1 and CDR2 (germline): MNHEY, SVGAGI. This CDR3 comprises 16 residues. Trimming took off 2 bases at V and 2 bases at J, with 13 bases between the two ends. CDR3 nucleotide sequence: TGTGCCAGCAGTTACGCACAGGCCCCCACTGGAAACACCATATATTTT. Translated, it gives CASSYAQAPTGNTIYF.

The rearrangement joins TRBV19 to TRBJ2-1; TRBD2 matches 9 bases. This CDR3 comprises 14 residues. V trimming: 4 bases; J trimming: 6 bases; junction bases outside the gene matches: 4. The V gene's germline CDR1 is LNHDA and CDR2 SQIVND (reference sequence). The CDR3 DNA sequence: TGTGCCAGTAGTACCCTAGCGGGACTCAATGAGCAGTTCTTC. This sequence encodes CASSTLAGLNEQFF. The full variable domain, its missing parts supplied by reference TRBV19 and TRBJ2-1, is DGGITQSPKYLFRKEGQNVTLSCEQNLNHDAMYWYRQDPGQGLRLIYYSQIVNDFQKGDIAEGYSVSREKKESFPLTVTSAQKNPTAFYLCASSTLAGLNEQFFGPGTRLTVL.

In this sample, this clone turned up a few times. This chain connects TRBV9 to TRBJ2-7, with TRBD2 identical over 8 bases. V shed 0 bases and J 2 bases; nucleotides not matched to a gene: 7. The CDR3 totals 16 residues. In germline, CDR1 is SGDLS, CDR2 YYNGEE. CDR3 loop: CASSVGVAGPPYEQYF. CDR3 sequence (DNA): TGTGCCAGCAGCGTAGGGGTAGCGGGGCCCCCCTACGAGCAGTACTTC.

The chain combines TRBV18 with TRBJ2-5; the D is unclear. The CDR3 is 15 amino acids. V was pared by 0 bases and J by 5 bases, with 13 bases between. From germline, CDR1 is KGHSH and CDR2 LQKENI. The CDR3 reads CASSPPGQKRETQYF. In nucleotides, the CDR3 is TGTGCCAGCTCACCACCGGGCCAGAAAAGGGAGACCCAGTACTTC.

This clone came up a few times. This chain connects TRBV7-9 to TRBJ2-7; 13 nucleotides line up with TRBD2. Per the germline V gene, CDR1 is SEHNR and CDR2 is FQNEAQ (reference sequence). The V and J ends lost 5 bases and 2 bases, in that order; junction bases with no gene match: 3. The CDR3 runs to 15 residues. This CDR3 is CASSGGLAGPYEQYF. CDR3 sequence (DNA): TGTGCCAGCAGCGGGGGACTAGCGGGACCCTACGAGCAGTACTTC.

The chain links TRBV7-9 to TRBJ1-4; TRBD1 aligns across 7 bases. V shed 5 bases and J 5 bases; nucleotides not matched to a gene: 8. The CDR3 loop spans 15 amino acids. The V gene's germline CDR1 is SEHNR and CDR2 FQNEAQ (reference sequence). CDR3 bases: TGTGCCAGCAGCCCGAGGGGCAGGGGGAATGAAAAACTGTTTTTT. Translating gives CASSPRGRGNEKLFF. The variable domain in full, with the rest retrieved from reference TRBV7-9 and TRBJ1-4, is DTGVSQNPRHKITKRGQNVTFRCDPISEHNRLYWYRQTLGQGPEFLTYFQNEAQLEKSRLLSDRFSAERPKGSFSTLEIQRTEQGDSAMYLCASSPRGRGNEKLFFGSGTQLSVL.

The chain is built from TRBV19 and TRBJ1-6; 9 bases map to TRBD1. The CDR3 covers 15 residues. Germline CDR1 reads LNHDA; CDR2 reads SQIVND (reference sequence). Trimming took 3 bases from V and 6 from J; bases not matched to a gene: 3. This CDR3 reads CASSMRDRVNSPLHF. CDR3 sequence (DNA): TGTGCCAGTAGTATGAGGGACAGGGTTAATTCACCCCTCCACTTT.

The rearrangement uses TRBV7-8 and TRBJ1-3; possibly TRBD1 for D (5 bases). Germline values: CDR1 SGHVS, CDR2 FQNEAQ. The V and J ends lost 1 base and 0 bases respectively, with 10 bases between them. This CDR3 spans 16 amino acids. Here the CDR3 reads CASSLVRGLSGNTIYF. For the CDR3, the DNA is TGTGCCAGCAGCTTAGTCCGGGGACTCTCTGGAAACACCATATATTTT. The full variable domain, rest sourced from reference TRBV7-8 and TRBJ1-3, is GAGVSQSPRYKVAKRGQDVALRCDPISGHVSLFWYQQALGQGPEFLTYFQNEAQLDKSGLPSDRFFAERPEGSVSTLKIQRTQQEDSAVYLCASSLVRGLSGNTIYFGEGSWLTVV.

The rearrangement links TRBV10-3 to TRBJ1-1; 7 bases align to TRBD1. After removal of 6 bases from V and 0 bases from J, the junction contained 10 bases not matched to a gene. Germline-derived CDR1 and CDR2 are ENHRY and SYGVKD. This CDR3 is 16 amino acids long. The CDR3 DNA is TGTGCCATCAGCGACCCTCGACAGGGTGTGAACACTGAAGCTTTCTTT. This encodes CAISDPRQGVNTEAFF.

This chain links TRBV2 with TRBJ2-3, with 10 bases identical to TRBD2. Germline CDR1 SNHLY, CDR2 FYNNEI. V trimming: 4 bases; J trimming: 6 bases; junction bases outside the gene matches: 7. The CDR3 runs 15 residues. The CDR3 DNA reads TGTGCCAGCAGTGGGACTAGCGGTTGGGTGGATACGCAGTATTTT. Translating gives CASSGTSGWVDTQYF.

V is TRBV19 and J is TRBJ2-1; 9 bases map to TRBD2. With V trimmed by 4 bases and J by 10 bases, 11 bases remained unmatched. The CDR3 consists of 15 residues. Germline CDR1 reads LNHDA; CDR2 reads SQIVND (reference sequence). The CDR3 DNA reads TGTGCCAGTAGTAATAGGCGGGAGGGGCAGCGGGAGCAGTTCTTC. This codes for CASSNRREGQREQFF.

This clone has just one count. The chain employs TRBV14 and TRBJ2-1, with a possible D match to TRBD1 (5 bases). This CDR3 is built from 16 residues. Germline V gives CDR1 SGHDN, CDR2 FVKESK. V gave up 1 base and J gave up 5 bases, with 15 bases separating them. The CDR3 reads CASSQGWQGLDNEQFF. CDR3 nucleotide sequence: TGTGCCAGCAGCCAAGGTTGGCAGGGCCTCGACAATGAGCAGTTCTTC.

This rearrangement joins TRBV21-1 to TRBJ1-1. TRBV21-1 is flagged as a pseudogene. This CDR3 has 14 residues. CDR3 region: CASSKARGNTEAFF. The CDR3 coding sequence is TGTGCCAGCAGCAAAGCGCGCGGGAACACTGAAGCTTTCTTT.

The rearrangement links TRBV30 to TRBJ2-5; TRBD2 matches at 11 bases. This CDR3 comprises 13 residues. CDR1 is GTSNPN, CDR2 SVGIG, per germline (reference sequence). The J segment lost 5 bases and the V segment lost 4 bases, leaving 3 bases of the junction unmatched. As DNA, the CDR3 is TGTGCCTGGACCAGGACTAGCGGGGAGACCCAGTACTTC. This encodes CAWTRTSGETQYF. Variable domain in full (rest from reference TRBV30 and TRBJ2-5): SQTIHQWPATLVQPVGSPLSLECTVEGTSNPNLYWYRQAAGRGLQLLFYSVGIGQISSEVPQNLSASRPQDRQFILSSKKLLLSDSGFYLCAWTRTSGETQYFGPGTRLLVL.

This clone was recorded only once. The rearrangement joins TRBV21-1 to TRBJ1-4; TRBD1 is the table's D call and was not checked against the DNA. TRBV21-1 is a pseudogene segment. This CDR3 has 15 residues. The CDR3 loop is CASSKLQGSNEKLFF. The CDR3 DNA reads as TGTGCCAGCAGCAAACTTCAGGGGTCTAATGAAAAACTGTTTTTT.

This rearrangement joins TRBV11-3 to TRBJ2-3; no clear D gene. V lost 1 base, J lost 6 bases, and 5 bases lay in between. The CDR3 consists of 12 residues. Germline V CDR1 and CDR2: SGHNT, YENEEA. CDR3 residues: CASSLGPDTQYF. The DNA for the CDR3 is TGTGCCAGCAGCTTAGGGCCCGATACGCAGTATTTT.

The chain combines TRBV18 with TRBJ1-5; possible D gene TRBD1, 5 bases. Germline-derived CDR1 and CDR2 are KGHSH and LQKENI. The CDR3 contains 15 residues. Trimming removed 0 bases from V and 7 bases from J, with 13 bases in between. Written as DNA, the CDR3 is TGTGCCAGCTCACCACCGGGGGGTGCGGAACAGCCCCAGCATTTT. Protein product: CASSPPGGAEQPQHF.

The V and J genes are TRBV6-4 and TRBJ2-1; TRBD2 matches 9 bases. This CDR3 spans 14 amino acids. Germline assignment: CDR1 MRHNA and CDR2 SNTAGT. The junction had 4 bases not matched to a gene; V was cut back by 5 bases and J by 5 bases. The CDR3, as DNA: TGTGCCAGCAGTCGGCGGGAGGGGGACAATGAGCAGTTCTTC. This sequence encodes CASSRREGDNEQFF.

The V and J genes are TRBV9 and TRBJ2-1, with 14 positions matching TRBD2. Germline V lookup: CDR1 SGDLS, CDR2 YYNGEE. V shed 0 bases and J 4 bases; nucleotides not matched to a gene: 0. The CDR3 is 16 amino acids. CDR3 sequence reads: CASSVGTSGRYNEQFF. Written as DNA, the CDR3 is TGTGCCAGCAGCGTAGGGACTAGCGGGAGGTACAATGAGCAGTTCTTC.

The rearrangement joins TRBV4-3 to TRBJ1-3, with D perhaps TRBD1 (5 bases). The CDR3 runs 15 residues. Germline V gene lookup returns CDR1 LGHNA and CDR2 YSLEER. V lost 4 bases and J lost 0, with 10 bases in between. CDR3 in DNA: TGCGCCAGCAGCCGCGGGGGGAACTCTGGAAACACCATATATTTT. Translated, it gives CASSRGGNSGNTIYF.

The CDR3: CATSRDQPGRGGSEKLFF. The CDR3 DNA sequence: TGTGCCACCAGCAGAGATCAACCCGGAAGGGGGGGAAGCGAAAAACTGTTTTTT. The chain combines TRBV15 with TRBJ1-4, with D tentatively TRBD1 (6 bases). There are 18 residues in the CDR3. Germline assignment: CDR1 LNHNV and CDR2 YYDKDF (reference sequence). V was pared by 0 bases and J by 8 bases, with 22 bases between.

In DNA, the CDR3 is TGCAGCGTTGAAGGTACTGCCCCCTCCTACAATGAGCAGTTCTTC. It is translated as CSVEGTAPSYNEQFF. V and J are TRBV29-1 and TRBJ2-1; D remains ambiguous. The CDR3 length is 15 residues. Germline-derived CDR1 and CDR2 are SQVTM and ANQGSEA. The V end was cut by 1 base, the J end by 0 bases, with 10 bases between.